Each of the 24 T cell receptor beta chains below was sequenced from the same sample in a study of T cell repertoires in cytomegalovirus infection. TCRdb recomputed calls from the reads with MiXCR, one row per CDR3 protein. The sample has a few hundred thousand distinct CDR3 sequences, around 18% seen once; the top ten hold roughly 8.7%. The source material was PBMCs. These receptors came from a human donor in good health (CMV status not recorded). Some clones in this sample may be carry-over from other donors' samples.

A few counts support this clonotype. The CDR3 DNA follows: TGCAGTGCTAGCGCCGGGACTAGAGCCTACGAGCAGTACTTC. It encodes CSASAGTRAYEQYF. The rearrangement links TRBV20-1 to TRBJ2-7; 8 nucleotides align to TRBD2. J lost 2 bases, V lost 3 bases, and 6 bases had no gene match. The germline CDR1 and CDR2 sequences are DFQATT and SNEGSKA (reference sequence). This CDR3 region has 14 residues.

This clonotype has just a few counts. A much larger clone sits a single nucleotide away, making a read error possible. The chain couples TRBV6-2 or TRBV6-3 to TRBJ2-2, with D hard to call. V was pared by 7 bases and J by 4 bases, with 4 bases between. This CDR3 is built from 11 residues. CDR1 is MNHEY, CDR2 SVGEGT, per germline. This CDR3 reads CASTITGELFF. The DNA for the CDR3 is TGTGCCAGCACCATCACCGGGGAGCTGTTTTTT.

This clonotype has only a few counts. V gene TRBV29-1 combines with J gene TRBJ1-2; 9 bases are a match to TRBD1. Germline V CDR1 and CDR2: SQVTM, ANQGSEA. CDR3 length: 12 amino acids. V shed 6 bases, J shed 4 bases, and the junction held 3 bases outside the gene matches. CDR3 loop: CSVGDRAYGYTF. The DNA of the CDR3 is TGCAGCGTAGGGGACAGGGCCTATGGCTACACCTTC.

There are a few counts of this clonotype. V gene TRBV7-6 combines with J gene TRBJ1-6; D might be TRBD1 (5 bases). The V end lost 5 bases, the J end lost 5 bases, and 13 bases lay between the germline ends. CDR3 length: 15 amino acids. Germline values: CDR1 SGHVS, CDR2 FNYEAQ. The CDR3 reads CASSQQGPDNSPLHF. The DNA for the CDR3 is TGTGCCAGCAGCCAGCAGGGACCAGATAATTCACCCCTCCACTTT.

This clonotype was seen many times. This sequence joins TRBV28 and TRBJ2-3; the D gene is possibly TRBD1 (5 bases). Germline CDR1 reads MDHEN; CDR2 reads SYDVKM. Trimming stripped 10 bases from V and 2 bases from J, with 25 bases between. The CDR3 runs 17 residues. The CDR3 sequence: CATEGEKGKSNTDTQYF. The CDR3 DNA follows: TGTGCCACCGAAGGAGAGAAGGGGAAATCGAACACAGATACGCAGTATTTT.

The chain links TRBV12-3 or TRBV12-4 to TRBJ1-5, with 7 bases that match TRBD1. Trimming cost V 5 bases and J 8 bases; bases outside gene matches: 9. The CDR3 runs 14 residues. CDR3 sequence: CASSTRGGREPQHF. The CDR3 DNA is TGTGCCAGCAGTACCCGAGGGGGCAGGGAGCCCCAGCATTTT.

A few counts support this clonotype. The rearrangement links TRBV2 to TRBJ1-5; TRBD1 agrees at 9 bases. The CDR3 totals 14 residues. V lost 5 bases to trimming and J lost 4 bases; unmatched junction nucleotides: 3. Per germline, CDR1 SNHLY and CDR2 FYNNEI. The CDR3 DNA is TGTGCCAGCAGTTCGGACAGGGGAAATCAGCCCCAGCATTTT. The encoded protein is CASSSDRGNQPQHF.

This clonotype was seen more than once but under ten times. This chain links TRBV28 with TRBJ1-1; D remains unclear. Germline CDR1 reads MDHEN; CDR2 reads SYDVKM. V lost 6 bases, J lost 3 bases, and 8 bases lay in between. The CDR3 totals 12 residues. CDR3 nucleotide sequence: TGTGCCAGCAGGCCGAGGTACACTGAAGCTTTCTTT. It translates to CASRPRYTEAFF.

This clonotype was seen repeatedly, ten times or more. This rearrangement joins TRBV7-9 to TRBJ1-2, with D possibly being TRBD1 (6 bases). V was pared by 5 bases and J by 2 bases, with 24 bases between. The germline CDR1 and CDR2 sequences are SEHNR and FQNEAQ (reference sequence). This CDR3 contains 18 residues. The CDR3 nucleotides read TGTGCCAGCAGCAAAGCCACAGGGATTGGGATTGTCAACTATGGCTACACCTTC. This gives the protein CASSKATGIGIVNYGYTF.

The chain combines TRBV5-4 with TRBJ1-1; 9 bases fit TRBD1. CDR1 is SGHNT and CDR2 is YYREEE in the germline V gene (reference sequence). The CDR3 spans 14 residues. V was pared by 7 bases and J by 0 bases, with 4 bases of the junction left unmatched. The CDR3 DNA is TGTGCCAGCGGACGGGACAGGGTGAACACTGAAGCTTTCTTT. This sequence encodes CASGRDRVNTEAFF.

J is TRBJ2-3 and V is TRBV28; D is uncertain. Germline V lookup: CDR1 MDHEN, CDR2 SYDVKM. Trimming took off 4 bases at V and 7 bases at J, with 9 bases between the two ends. CDR3 size: 12 residues. The CDR3 DNA reads as TGTGCCAGCAGTTCTGGCGGAAATACGCAGTATTTT. It translates to CASSSGGNTQYF.

This clonotype was seen ten or more times. The chain employs TRBV11-3 and TRBJ2-1; D remains unclear. The CDR3 sequence is 14 residues long. Germline CDR1 and CDR2: SGHNT and YENEEA. The ends were cut back, 3 bases at V and 0 bases at J, with 6 bases in the middle. The CDR3: CASSFLGSYNEQFF. DNA for the CDR3: TGTGCCAGCAGCTTCCTAGGCTCCTACAATGAGCAGTTCTTC. Combining the CDR3 with reference TRBV11-3 and TRBJ2-1 gives the whole variable domain EAGVVQSPRYKIIEKKQPVAFWCNPISGHNTLYWYLQNLGQGPELLIRYENEEAVDDSQLPKDRFSAERLKGVDSTLKIQPAELGDSAVYLCASSFLGSYNEQFFGPGTRLTVL.

The rearrangement joins TRBV7-9 to TRBJ1-3, with D hard to call. The CDR3 length is 13 residues. Germline assignment: CDR1 SEHNR and CDR2 FQNEAQ (reference sequence). The V end lost 2 bases, the J end lost 6 bases, and 8 bases lay between the germline ends. CDR3 coding DNA: TGTGCCAGCAGCTTAATAGGGCAAAACACCATATATTTT. It codes for CASSLIGQNTIYF.

This clonotype was recorded at least ten times. The chain links TRBV12-3 or TRBV12-4 to TRBJ2-1; 12 nucleotides line up with TRBD2. Losses at the gene ends were 6 bases for V and 5 bases for J; bases not matched to a gene: 5. CDR3 size: 15 residues. The DNA for the CDR3 is TGTGCCAGCAGCCCAGGACTAGCGGGAAACAATGAGCAGTTCTTC. Protein sequence: CASSPGLAGNNEQFF.

This clonotype showed up just a few times. The V call is TRBV7-9, the J call TRBJ1-2; 8 bases are a match to TRBD1. Germline assignment: CDR1 SEHNR and CDR2 FQNEAQ (reference sequence). The CDR3 has 14 residues. The ends lost 5 bases at V and 5 bases at J; junction bases unmatched: 7. The CDR3 DNA is TGTGCCAGCAGCCCAGGGGGCAGTCGATATGGCTACACCTTC. Protein: CASSPGGSRYGYTF.

This clonotype was counted between two and nine times. The J gene is TRBJ2-3, the V gene TRBV5-5, with TRBD1 identical over 7 bases. Germline V lookup: CDR1 SGHKS, CDR2 YYEKEE (reference sequence). The CDR3 is 18 amino acids. The trim removed 4 bases at V and 0 bases at J, leaving 14 bases unmatched. This CDR3 is CASSNHVRQGSSTDTQYF. The CDR3 nucleotides are TGTGCCAGCAGCAACCACGTCAGACAGGGATCGAGCACAGATACGCAGTATTTT.

The V call is TRBV7-2, the J call TRBJ2-7, with 7 positions matching TRBD1. Germline CDR1 reads SGHTA; CDR2 reads FQGNSA. Trimming removed 5 bases from V and 0 bases from J; junction bases left unmatched: 4. The CDR3 has 14 residues. CDR3 amino acids: CASSADRYSYEQYF. The CDR3 nucleotides are TGTGCCAGCAGCGCGGACAGGTACTCCTACGAGCAGTACTTC. Full variable domain (remainder filled in from reference TRBV7-2 and TRBJ2-7): GAGVSQSPSNKVTEKGKDVELRCDPISGHTALYWYRQSLGQGLEFLIYFQGNSAPDKSGLPSDRFSAERTGGSVSTLTIQRTQQEDSAVYLCASSADRYSYEQYFGPGTRLTVT.

The table lists this clonotype with a few counts. The V gene is TRBV12-3 or TRBV12-4, the J gene TRBJ2-3; D unresolved. V dropped 5 bases and J dropped 6 bases, with 15 bases sitting between them. The CDR3 loop spans 14 amino acids. CDR3 DNA sequence: TGTGCCAGCAGTCCTGACCCCCATGGCGATACGCAGTATTTT. Amino acids: CASSPDPHGDTQYF.

This clonotype occurred many times. This chain uses TRBV7-2 with TRBJ1-4; D gene ambiguous. The CDR3 spans 15 residues. In germline, CDR1 is SGHTA, CDR2 FQGNSA. V lost 2 bases, J lost 8 bases, and 15 bases lay in between. Written as DNA, the CDR3 is TGTGCCAGCAGCTTATACCGGGGATTGGGAGAAAAACTGTTTTTT. It yields the protein CASSLYRGLGEKLFF.

The chain is built from TRBV4-1 and TRBJ2-7; D uncertain. V was pared by 1 base and J by 2 bases, with 12 bases between. The CDR3 is 15 residues long. The germline gives CDR1 MGHRA, CDR2 YSYEKL. CDR3 bases: TGCGCCAGCAGCCAAGTGGCAGGCCTCCCCTACGAGCAGTACTTC. It specifies CASSQVAGLPYEQYF.

The chain recombines TRBV4-2 with TRBJ2-4; D possibly uses TRBD1 or TRBD2 (6 bases each). The V end was cut by 0 bases, the J end by 8 bases, with 14 bases between. The germline V gene encodes CDR1 LGHNA and CDR2 YNFKEQ. This CDR3 contains 15 residues. CDR3 DNA: TGTGCCAGCAGCCAAGATTCGAACAGGGAGGACATTCAGTACTTC. Residues: CASSQDSNREDIQYF.

As DNA, the CDR3 is TGTGCCAGCAGTTTGGTGGACAAGAACACTGAAGCTTTCTTT. Translating gives CASSLVDKNTEAFF. This chain links TRBV6-1 with TRBJ1-1; weak D call: TRBD1 (5 bases). CDR1 MNHNS and CDR2 SASEGT come from the germline V gene. The CDR3 contains 14 residues. The V and J ends lost 5 bases and 1 base respectively, with 11 bases between them.

This clonotype was seen ten or more times. The chain links TRBV7-9 to TRBJ2-1; D call uncertain. The V gene's germline CDR1 is SEHNR and CDR2 FQNEAQ (reference sequence). V lost 1 base to trimming and J lost 10 bases, with 11 bases between them. CDR3 length: 13 amino acids. CDR3 protein: CASSLVVAREQFF. DNA for the CDR3: TGTGCCAGCAGCTTAGTCGTCGCTAGGGAGCAGTTCTTC.

Worth noting for this clonotype: The junction departs from germline at one end; a sequencing error may be responsible. The CDR3 loop reads CASNIGPSNQPQHF. The CDR3, as DNA: TGTGCCAGTAATATAGGGCCTAGCAATCAGCCCCAGCATTTT. V and J are TRBV19 and TRBJ1-5; D gene ambiguous. The CDR3 is 14 amino acids. Germline lookup yields CDR1 LNHDA and CDR2 SQIVND (reference sequence).